This passage covers 14 T cell receptor beta chains from one sample sequenced in a study of control samples from healthy donors and cancer patients. Libraries were prepared by immunoSEQ multiplex PCR; TCRdb keeps only in-frame clonotypes and omits some of them. The repertoire holds some 150,000 clones, with 94% as singletons. Specimen: blood. The receptors originated from a man aged 40-55 years in good health.

V gene TRBV19 combines with J gene TRBJ1-4; TRBD1 agrees at 8 bases. From germline, CDR1 is LNHDA and CDR2 SQIVND (reference sequence). CDR3 length: 15 amino acids. V shed 3 bases and J 5 bases; nucleotides not matched to a gene: 5. The CDR3 region has the DNA TGTGCCAGTAGTATTACTCGGACAGGGAATGAAAAACTGTTTTTT. Its translation is CASSITRTGNEKLFF.

The gene calls are TRBV9 and TRBJ1-1; 7 nucleotides line up with TRBD1. Germline-derived CDR1 and CDR2 are SGDLS and YYNGEE. The CDR3 spans 15 residues. After removal of 1 base from V and 0 bases from J, the junction contained 3 bases not matched to a gene. CDR3 DNA: TGTGCCAGCAGCGTACTTGACAGGGTGAACACTGAAGCTTTCTTT. The encoded protein is CASSVLDRVNTEAFF.

The V call is TRBV9, the J call TRBJ2-7, with a possible D match to TRBD2 (6 bases). Germline loops: CDR1 SGDLS, CDR2 YYNGEE. V was shortened by 0 bases and J by 5 bases, with 9 bases between the two germline ends. This CDR3 contains 13 residues. DNA for the CDR3: TGTGCCAGCAGCGTAGGGGCTAGCGACGAGCAGTACTTC. It yields the protein CASSVGASDEQYF.

The V and J genes are TRBV28 and TRBJ1-3; tentatively, D is TRBD1 (6 bases). V lost 5 bases and J lost 2, with 10 bases in between. Germline assignment: CDR1 MDHEN and CDR2 SYDVKM. The CDR3 loop spans 14 amino acids. CDR3 nucleotide sequence: TGTGCCAGCAGTCTTACAGGGACTGGAAACACCATATATTTT. Its translation is CASSLTGTGNTIYF.

The count of this clone is one. V and J are TRBV6-5 and TRBJ2-4, with D tentatively TRBD1 (5 bases). Trimming left V 6 bases short and J 6 bases short, with 12 bases between. This CDR3 region has 13 residues. CDR1 MNHEY and CDR2 SVGAGI come from the germline V gene. CDR3 region: CASSPVGVNIQYF. CDR3 coding DNA: TGTGCCAGCAGCCCGGTAGGGGTAAACATTCAGTACTTC.

The rearrangement links TRBV5-8 to TRBJ1-4; TRBD1 agrees at 7 bases. The V gene's germline CDR1 is SGHTS and CDR2 YDEGEE. CDR3 length equals 16 residues. Losses at the gene ends were 2 bases for V and 8 bases for J; bases not matched to a gene: 12. This CDR3 is CASSLEGAGSEEKLFF. CDR3 sequence (DNA): TGTGCCAGCAGCTTAGAGGGGGCTGGGAGCGAAGAAAAACTGTTTTTT.

CDR3 DNA sequence: TGTGCCAGCAGCCTCAGATCCGGGACAGGGGACACTGAAGCTTTCTTT. Its protein product is CASSLRSGTGDTEAFF. The gene calls are TRBV14 and TRBJ1-1; TRBD1 matches at 10 bases. The V and J ends lost 4 bases and 3 bases, in that order; junction bases with no gene match: 8. The germline V gene has CDR1 SGHDN and CDR2 FVKESK. The CDR3 is 16 amino acids. Together with reference TRBV14 and TRBJ1-1, the CDR3 gives the full variable domain: EAGVTQFPSHSVIEKGQTVTLRCDPISGHDNLYWYRRVMGKEIKFLLHFVKESKQDESGMPNNRFLAERTGGTYSTLKVQPAELEDSGVYFCASSLRSGTGDTEAFFGQGTRLTVV.

This clone was detected many times. J is TRBJ2-3 and V is TRBV24-1; TRBD2 aligns across 8 bases. The CDR3 spans 16 residues. Germline V gene lookup returns CDR1 KGHDR and CDR2 SFDVKD. After removal of 4 bases from V and 2 bases from J, the junction contained 7 bases not matched to a gene. CDR3 sequence reads: CATSEYTSGTTDTQYF. The CDR3 DNA reads as TGTGCCACCAGTGAGTATACTAGCGGAACCACAGATACGCAGTATTTT.

The J gene is TRBJ2-2, the V gene TRBV4-2; no clear D. V lost 4 bases and J lost 4, with 4 bases in between. The CDR3 consists of 12 residues. CDR1 LGHNA and CDR2 YNFKEQ come from the germline V gene. In DNA form, the CDR3 reads TGTGCCAGCAGCCTTAGCACCGGGGAGCTGTTTTTT. This codes for CASSLSTGELFF.

There are many counts of this clone. V and J are TRBV7-9 and TRBJ1-1; 10 nucleotides align to TRBD1. Germline V gene lookup returns CDR1 SEHNR and CDR2 FQNEAQ (reference sequence). There are 18 residues in the CDR3. Trimming cost V 2 bases and J 3 bases; bases outside gene matches: 12. CDR3 coding DNA: TGTGCCAGCAGCTTACGCACAAGGGACAGGGGAGGATACACTGAAGCTTTCTTT. It codes for CASSLRTRDRGGYTEAFF.

The chain links TRBV4-1 to TRBJ2-5, with TRBD1 matching 8 bases. The CDR3 runs to 16 residues. The V gene end was trimmed by 3 bases and the J gene end by 3 bases; junction bases not matched to a gene: 9. In germline, CDR1 is MGHRA, CDR2 YSYEKL. The DNA of the CDR3 is TGCGCCAGCAGCCATGGGACAGGCCTAAACAAAGAGACCCAGTACTTC. Translated, it gives CASSHGTGLNKETQYF.

This chain connects TRBV24-1 to TRBJ1-4; D is undetermined. The CDR3 spans 15 residues. Germline loops: CDR1 KGHDR, CDR2 SFDVKD. The ends were cut back, 9 bases at V and 3 bases at J, with 16 bases in the middle. CDR3 region: CATQHGRLSNEKLFF. CDR3 nucleotides: TGTGCCACCCAACACGGCCGCCTTTCTAATGAAAAACTGTTTTTT.

The genes are TRBV24-1 and TRBJ1-1, with D possibly matching TRBD1 (5 bases). Germline V gives CDR1 KGHDR, CDR2 SFDVKD. The length of the CDR3 is 15 residues. Trimming shortened V by 2 bases and J by 0 bases, and 9 bases separated the two germline ends. CDR3 sequence (DNA): TGTGCCACCAGTGATTCCGGGACGATGAACACTGAAGCTTTCTTT. It codes for CATSDSGTMNTEAFF.

The gene calls are TRBV10-3 and TRBJ1-2; no clear D gene. Germline CDR1 and CDR2: ENHRY and SYGVKD. Trimming took 0 bases from V and 14 from J, leaving 13 bases between them. The CDR3 has 12 amino acids. CDR3 residues: CAISESESLGTF. In DNA form, the CDR3 reads TGTGCCATCAGTGAGTCTGAGAGTCTAGGGACCTTC.